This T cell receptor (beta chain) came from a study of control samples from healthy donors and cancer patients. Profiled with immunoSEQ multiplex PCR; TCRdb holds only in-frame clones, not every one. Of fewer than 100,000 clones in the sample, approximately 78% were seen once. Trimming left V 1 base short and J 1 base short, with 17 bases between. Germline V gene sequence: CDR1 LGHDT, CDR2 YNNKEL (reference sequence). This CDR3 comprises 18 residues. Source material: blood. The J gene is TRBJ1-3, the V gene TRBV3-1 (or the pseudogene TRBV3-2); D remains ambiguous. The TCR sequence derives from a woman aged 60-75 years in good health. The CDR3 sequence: CASSQGLTGTRSGNTIYF. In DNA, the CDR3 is TGTGCCAGCAGCCAAGGATTGACCGGCACCAGGTCTGGAAACACCATATATTTT.